These T cell receptor beta chains were read from a single sample in a study of technical replicates of blood from several donors. Assay: immunoSEQ multiplex PCR; the TCRdb copy retains only in-frame clones and omits some. Here the sample spans under 55,000 clones, 90% to 96% being singletons. The sequencing sample was made of T cells isolated from PBMCs. These receptors were taken from a human donor in good health. Each CDR3 is given with its conserved first and last residue. The D gene is left open where the match is weak. Only some rows state a clone size, as once, few, many or a class for expanded clones.

NA	TRBV2	TRBJ2-7	NA	CASTDGYEQYF	TGTGCCAGCACAGATGGTTACGAGCAGTACTTC
NA	TRBV11-3	TRBJ2-7	TRBD2	CASSLRTSASYEQYF	TGTGCCAGCAGCTTACGGACTAGCGCCTCCTACGAGCAGTACTTC
NA	TRBV10-3	TRBJ2-5	TRBD1	CAISAGQYETQYF	TGTGCCATCAGTGCGGGACAGTACGAGACCCAGTACTTC
once	TRBV14	TRBJ1-1	NA	CASSKRQEGEAFF	TGTGCCAGCAGCAAAAGACAGGAAGGTGAAGCTTTCTTT
NA	TRBV5-1	TRBJ2-2	TRBD1	CASSPTGGAFGELFF	TGCGCCAGCAGCCCCACAGGGGGCGCTTTCGGGGAGCTGTTTTTT
NA	TRBV27	TRBJ1-5	TRBD1	CASSSFRQGSNQPQHF	TGTGCCAGCAGTTCCTTCCGACAGGGTAGCAATCAGCCCCAGCATTTT
NA	TRBV7-8	TRBJ2-5	TRBD2	CASSLTSGRETQYF	TGTGCCAGCAGCTTGACTAGCGGGAGGGAGACCCAGTACTTC
NA	TRBV28	TRBJ1-2	NA	CASTKRSDRLRNYGYTF	TGTGCCAGCACCAAACGCTCCGACAGGTTACGTAACTATGGCTACACCTTC
NA	TRBV5-6	TRBJ2-7	NA	CASSVDSYEQYF	TGTGCCAGCAGCGTAGACAGCTACGAGCAGTACTTC
NA	TRBV30	TRBJ1-2	NA	CAWSLGGGYYGYTF	TGTGCCTGGAGCTTAGGGGGGGGTTACTATGGCTACACCTTC
NA	TRBV9	TRBJ2-1	NA	CASSLTTQGNEQFF	TGTGCCAGCAGCCTTACTACACAGGGCAATGAGCAGTTCTTC
NA	TRBV7-9	TRBJ2-7	NA	CASNRHPDAYEQYF	TGTGCCAGCAACCGACACCCAGACGCCTACGAGCAGTACTTC
NA	TRBV30	TRBJ1-2	TRBD1	CAWSARGADNYGYTF	TGTGCCTGGAGTGCCAGGGGGGCTGATAACTATGGCTACACCTTC
NA	TRBV5-4	TRBJ1-2	NA	CASSLGRNYGYTF	TGTGCCAGCAGCTTGGGCAGAAACTATGGCTACACCTTC
NA	TRBV9	TRBJ2-1	TRBD2	CASSVQLAGYNEQFF	TGTGCCAGCAGCGTTCAGCTAGCGGGATACAATGAGCAGTTCTTC
NA	TRBV7-2	TRBJ1-5	NA	CASSQGGSGNQPQHF	TGTGCCAGCAGCCAAGGGGGTTCGGGAAATCAGCCCCAGCATTTT
NA	TRBV27	TRBJ2-6	TRBD1	CASGPSTGDGANVLTF	TGTGCCAGCGGACCAAGTACAGGGGATGGGGCCAACGTCCTGACTTTC
NA	TRBV9	TRBJ1-1	TRBD1	CASSDRGQAFF	TGTGCCAGCAGCGACAGGGGGCAAGCTTTCTTT
NA	TRBV7-8	TRBJ1-4	NA	CASSHNEKLFF	TGTGCCAGCAGTCATAATGAAAAACTGTTTTTT
NA	TRBV5-4	TRBJ2-3	TRBD2	CASSLESTLAGANTQYF	TGTGCCAGCAGCTTGGAGTCGACACTAGCGGGAGCAAATACGCAGTATTTT
NA	TRBV7-3	TRBJ2-1	TRBD2	CASSLTGTSGRVYNEQFF	TGTGCCAGCAGCTTAACGGGGACTAGCGGGAGGGTCTACAATGAGCAGTTCTTC
NA	TRBV2	TRBJ1-4	TRBD1	CASMSDRAVGEKLFF	TGTGCCAGCATGTCCGACAGGGCGGTGGGTGAAAAACTGTTTTTT
once	TRBV28	TRBJ2-2	TRBD1	CASHFGTGVAGELFF	TGTGCCAGTCACTTTGGGACAGGGGTGGCCGGGGAGCTGTTTTTT